One sample yielded the 14 T cell receptor beta chains listed below, sequenced in a study of blood T cell repertoires in COVID-19. Sequencing used immunoSEQ multiplex PCR; TCRdb keeps in-frame clones, though not all of them. The sample shows over 200,000 clones, 80% of them seen only once. Source material: peripheral blood. The receptor source for this set is a human donor in a cohort sampled during active COVID-19.

This clone was counted only a few times. The J gene is TRBJ1-1, the V gene TRBV2; the D is unclear. This CDR3 region has 11 residues. Germline CDR1 reads SNHLY; CDR2 reads FYNNEI. The V gene lost 6 bases and the J gene lost 9 bases, with 11 bases spanning the gap. CDR3 coding DNA: TGTGCCAGCAGACTGGGAGTGAAAGCTTTCTTT. Protein product: CASRLGVKAFF. The variable domain in full, completed from reference TRBV2 and TRBJ1-1, reads EPEVTQTPSHQVTQMGQEVILRCVPISNHLYFYWYRQILGQKVEFLVSFYNNEISEKSEIFDDQFSVERPDGSNFTLKIRSTKLEDSAMYFCASRLGVKAFFGQGTRLTVV.

The chain carries TRBV9 and TRBJ2-7; 11 bases line up with TRBD1. The CDR3 has 16 residues. V gave up 1 base and J gave up 8 bases; unmatched junction bases: 11. Germline V gene data show CDR1 as SGDLS and CDR2 as YYNGEE. The CDR3 here is CASSVSLGTGGGKQYF. The CDR3, as DNA: TGTGCCAGCAGCGTATCCCTCGGGACAGGGGGAGGAAAGCAGTACTTC.

The CDR3 DNA is TGTGCCAGCAGCGGAGGGACTAGCGGAGGTCGCTACGAGCAGTACTTC. Its protein is CASSGGTSGGRYEQYF. The V and J genes are TRBV6-2 or TRBV6-3 and TRBJ2-7, with TRBD2 matching 11 bases. The germline V gene encodes CDR1 MNHEY and CDR2 SVGEGT. The trim removed 6 bases at V and 3 bases at J, leaving 10 bases unmatched. The CDR3 extends over 16 amino acids.

The chain links TRBV6-5 to TRBJ2-2; 9 nucleotides align to TRBD1. The ends lost 2 bases at V and 7 bases at J; junction bases unmatched: 8. The CDR3 covers 16 residues. The germline gives CDR1 MNHEY, CDR2 SVGAGI. The CDR3 DNA reads TGTGCCAGCAGTTACCCGGGACAGGGTGGTGGCGGGGAGCTGTTTTTT. This gives the protein CASSYPGQGGGGELFF.

In nucleotides, the CDR3 is TGTGCCAGCAGCCCACGACAGGTATCCGGGGAGCTGTTTTTT. Its protein product is CASSPRQVSGELFF. V and J are TRBV13 and TRBJ2-2, with D tentatively TRBD1 (6 bases). CDR3 length: 14 residues. Germline CDR1 is PRHDT and CDR2 is FYEKMQ (reference sequence). Trimming took off 5 bases at V and 6 bases at J, with 13 bases between the two ends.

The chain has TRBV13 and TRBJ2-1; D possibly corresponds to TRBD1 (6 bases). The CDR3 is 14 residues long. Per germline, CDR1 PRHDT and CDR2 FYEKMQ (reference sequence). V was cut by 5 bases and J by 3 bases, with 11 bases left in between. The CDR3 nucleotides read TGTGCCAGCAGCCCCCGGGACATCTACAATGAGCAGTTCTTC. This encodes CASSPRDIYNEQFF.

On this clone: Other DNA sequences of this sample code for an identical CDR3. The chain carries TRBV5-4 and TRBJ2-7, with 9 bases aligning to TRBD2. The CDR3 consists of 15 residues. Losses at the gene ends were 0 bases for V and 2 bases for J; bases not matched to a gene: 3. Germline values: CDR1 SGHNT, CDR2 YYREEE (reference sequence). The CDR3 protein is CASSLGAGGPYEQYF. The CDR3 DNA sequence: TGTGCCAGCAGCTTGGGCGCGGGAGGGCCCTACGAGCAGTACTTC.

The rearrangement joins TRBV9 to TRBJ1-2, with D unclear. CDR3 length equals 18 residues. The V end lost 1 base, the J end lost 0 bases, and 19 bases lay between the germline ends. The germline gives CDR1 SGDLS, CDR2 YYNGEE. The CDR3, as DNA: TGTGCCAGCAGCGTACGAGGAGATTCCGGTGGATCTAACTATGGCTACACCTTC. Amino acids: CASSVRGDSGGSNYGYTF.

This clone showed up just a few times. The CDR3 DNA reads TGTGCCAGTACCGGGACCCATGGGGGGAAACTGTTTTTT. It specifies CASTGTHGGKLFF. V and J are TRBV7-2 and TRBJ1-4; D might be TRBD1 (5 bases). Trimming stripped 9 bases from V and 11 bases from J, with 19 bases between. The germline gives CDR1 SGHTA, CDR2 FQGNSA. The CDR3 consists of 13 residues.

There are a few counts of this clone. The rearrangement uses TRBV6-5 and TRBJ2-7; possible D gene TRBD1, 6 bases. Germline CDR1 MNHEY, CDR2 SVGAGI. The CDR3 contains 14 residues. V was pared by 6 bases and J by 0 bases, with 12 bases between. The CDR3 nucleotides are TGTGCCAGCAGGCCCGGGACAACCTCCTACGAGCAGTACTTC. Amino acids: CASRPGTTSYEQYF.

This clone was counted once. The chain links TRBV10-2 to TRBJ2-7; 10 bases are shared with TRBD2. CDR1 is WSHSY, CDR2 SAAADI, per germline. The J segment lost 3 bases and the V segment lost 6 bases, leaving 8 bases of the junction unmatched. The CDR3 has 15 residues. The CDR3 DNA follows: TGCGCCAGCAGGCGCTCTGCTAGCGGGAGCTACGAGCAGTACTTC. This encodes CASRRSASGSYEQYF.

This sequence joins TRBV12-5 and TRBJ1-5, with D possibly matching TRBD1 (5 bases). The CDR3 runs 15 residues. V was shortened by 6 bases and J by 0 bases, with 12 bases between the two germline ends. CDR1 is LGHNT and CDR2 is FRNRAP in the germline V gene. CDR3 region: CASGLRTLSNQPQHF. The CDR3, as DNA: TGTGCTAGTGGCCTTAGGACACTTAGCAATCAGCCCCAGCATTTT.

The chain uses TRBV10-3 and TRBJ2-1; maybe TRBD2 (6 bases). V was pared by 4 bases and J by 9 bases, with 10 bases between. Germline-derived CDR1 and CDR2 are ENHRY and SYGVKD. CDR3 length: 12 amino acids. CDR3 in amino acids: CAISGAGSEQFF. DNA of the CDR3: TGTGCCATCAGTGGGGCCGGGAGTGAGCAGTTCTTC.

This chain uses TRBV6-4 with TRBJ2-3; 8 nucleotides align to TRBD2. Trimming removed 3 bases from V and 11 bases from J; junction bases left unmatched: 7. CDR1 is MRHNA and CDR2 is SNTAGT in the germline V gene. This CDR3 spans 13 amino acids. The chain's CDR3 is CASSEMVAGLQYF. CDR3 nucleotides: TGTGCCAGCAGTGAAATGGTAGCGGGGCTGCAGTATTTT.